One sample yielded the 7 T cell receptor beta chains listed below, sequenced in a study of radiation and T cells in renal cell carcinoma. The protocol was immunoSEQ multiplex PCR, while the TCRdb copy is restricted to in-frame clones and leaves out a portion. The sample lists around 140,000 clones; about 88% were seen once. The time point denotes: baseline pretreatment blood. As for treatment: 15 Gy SBRT to primary tumor, nephrectomy 4 weeks later. This specimen was blood, taken from a patient whose treatment included radiotherapy and nephrectomy. These TCRs come from a woman in her 70s with renal cell carcinoma.

The rearrangement uses TRBV27 and TRBJ1-1; 10 nucleotides align to TRBD1. J lost 7 bases, V lost 6 bases, and 11 bases had no gene match. This CDR3 is built from 15 residues. In germline, CDR1 is MNHEY, CDR2 SMNVEV (reference sequence). The CDR3 loop reads CASRRAGQGTYEAFF. The CDR3 DNA sequence: TGTGCCAGCAGAAGGGCGGGACAGGGGACCTATGAAGCTTTCTTT.

This clone was seen more than once but under ten times. This chain connects TRBV10-1 to TRBJ1-1, with D possibly TRBD1 on 6 matching bases. Germline assignment: CDR1 WNHNN and CDR2 SYGVQD (reference sequence). The CDR3 runs 14 residues. The V end was cut by 7 bases, the J end by 1 base, with 13 bases between. The CDR3: CASIVDRWNTEAFF. The CDR3 DNA reads as TGCGCCAGCATAGTAGACAGGTGGAACACTGAAGCTTTCTTT.

This clone was counted a few times. This sequence joins TRBV2 and TRBJ1-6; perhaps TRBD1 as D (5 bases). Germline loops: CDR1 SNHLY, CDR2 FYNNEI. Trimming removed 4 bases at V and 11 bases at J, with 12 bases between. The CDR3 consists of 13 residues. CDR3 loop: CASSGQGLTPLHF. The CDR3 DNA sequence: TGTGCCAGCAGTGGGCAGGGACTGACACCCCTCCACTTT.

The chain has TRBV9 and TRBJ1-3, with no clear D. The CDR3 is 13 residues long. Germline assignment: CDR1 SGDLS and CDR2 YYNGEE. Trimming cost V 0 bases and J 8 bases, with 9 bases left between them. The CDR3 sequence is CASSVGEGHTIYF. For the CDR3, the DNA is TGTGCCAGCAGCGTAGGGGAGGGCCACACCATATATTTT.

This sequence joins TRBV14 and TRBJ2-7; no clear D gene. Per germline, CDR1 SGHDN and CDR2 FVKESK. CDR3 size: 14 residues. V shed 0 bases and J shed 4 bases, with 10 bases lying between them. This CDR3 reads CASSQDEGRYEQYF. CDR3 nucleotide sequence: TGTGCCAGCAGCCAAGATGAAGGGCGGTACGAGCAGTACTTC. The full variable domain, in which reference TRBV14 and TRBJ2-7 provide the parts outside the CDR3, is EAGVTQFPSHSVIEKGQTVTLRCDPISGHDNLYWYRRVMGKEIKFLLHFVKESKQDESGMPNNRFLAERTGGTYSTLKVQPAELEDSGVYFCASSQDEGRYEQYFGPGTRLTVT.

The gene calls are TRBV28 and TRBJ2-1, with TRBD1 identical over 7 bases. The V segment lost 7 bases and the J segment 7 bases; nucleotides outside the gene matches: 10. Looked up from germline, CDR1 is MDHEN and CDR2 is SYDVKM. The CDR3 length is 14 residues. The CDR3 spells CASNKRGLTNEQFF. The DNA for the CDR3 is TGTGCCAGCAATAAGAGGGGGCTGACTAATGAGCAGTTCTTC.

This clone was seen just once. V usage is TRBV7-2 and J usage is TRBJ2-7; D remains ambiguous. CDR3 length: 11 amino acids. The germline V and J ends were trimmed by 5 bases and 4 bases, with 6 bases remaining between them. Germline assignment: CDR1 SGHTA and CDR2 FQGNSA. In nucleotides, the CDR3 is TGTGCCAGCAGCCCCCTTTACGAGCAGTACTTC. This encodes CASSPLYEQYF.